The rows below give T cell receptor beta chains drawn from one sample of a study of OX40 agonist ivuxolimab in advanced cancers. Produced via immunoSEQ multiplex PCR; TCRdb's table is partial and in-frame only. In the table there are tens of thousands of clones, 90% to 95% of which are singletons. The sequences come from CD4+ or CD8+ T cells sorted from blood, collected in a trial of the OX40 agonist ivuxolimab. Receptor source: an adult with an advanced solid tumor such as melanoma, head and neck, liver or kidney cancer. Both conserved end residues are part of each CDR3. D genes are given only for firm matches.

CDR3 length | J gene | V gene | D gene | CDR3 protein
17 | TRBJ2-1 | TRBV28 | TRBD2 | CASTRILTSGRGNEQFF
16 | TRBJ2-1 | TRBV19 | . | CASSIGSGGQGNEQFF
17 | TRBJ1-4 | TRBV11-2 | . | CASSSHPGQTRNEKLFF
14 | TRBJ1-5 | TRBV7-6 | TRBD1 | CASSQDRDDQPQHF
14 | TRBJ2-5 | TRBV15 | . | CATSRSGWQETQYF
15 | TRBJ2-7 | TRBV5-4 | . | CASRGGTAKAYEQYF
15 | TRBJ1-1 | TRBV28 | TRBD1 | CASSGLDRVGAEAFF
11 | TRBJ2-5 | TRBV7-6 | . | CASGAPETQYF
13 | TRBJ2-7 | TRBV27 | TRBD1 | CASRTGQGNEQYF
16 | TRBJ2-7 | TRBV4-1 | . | CASSQDLASVAYEQYF
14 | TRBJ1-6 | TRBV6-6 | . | CASTQGVLNSPLHF
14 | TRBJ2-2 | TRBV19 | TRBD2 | CASTPWEGTGELFF
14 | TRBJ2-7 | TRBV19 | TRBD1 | CASSMTGAAYEQYF
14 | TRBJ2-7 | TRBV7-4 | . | CASSSGASSYEQYF
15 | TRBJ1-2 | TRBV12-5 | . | CASGFLAGSNYGYTF
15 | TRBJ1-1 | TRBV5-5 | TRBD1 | CASSLWGQGHTEAFF
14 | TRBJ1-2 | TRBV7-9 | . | CASSLQYSQDGYTF
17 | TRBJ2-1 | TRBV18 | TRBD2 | CASSPRSGTRPSNEQFF
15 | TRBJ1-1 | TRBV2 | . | CASSDIRAAYLKAFF